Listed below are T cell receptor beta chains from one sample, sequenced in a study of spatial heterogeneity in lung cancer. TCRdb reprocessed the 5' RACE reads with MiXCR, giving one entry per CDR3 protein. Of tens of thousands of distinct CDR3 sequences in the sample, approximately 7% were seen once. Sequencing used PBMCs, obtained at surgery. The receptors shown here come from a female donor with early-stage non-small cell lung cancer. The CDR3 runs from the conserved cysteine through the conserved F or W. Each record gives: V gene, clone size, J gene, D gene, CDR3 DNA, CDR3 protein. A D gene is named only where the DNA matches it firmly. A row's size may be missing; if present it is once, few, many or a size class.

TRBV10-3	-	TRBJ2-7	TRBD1	TGTGCCATCAGCTTCCTGCAGGGGGAAATCTACGAGCAGTACTTC	CAISFLQGEIYEQYF
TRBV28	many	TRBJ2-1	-	TGTGCCAGCAGTTTCCTAGGAGAAGGCAATGAGCAGTTCTTC	CASSFLGEGNEQFF
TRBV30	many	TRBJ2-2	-	TGTGCCTGGAGTGTAGGCTACACGACTGGCACCGGGGAGCTGTTTTTT	CAWSVGYTTGTGELFF
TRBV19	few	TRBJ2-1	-	TGTGCCAGTAGTTGGGGGCGGGGGATCTACAATGAGCAGTTCTTC	CASSWGRGIYNEQFF
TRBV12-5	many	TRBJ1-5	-	TGTGCTAGTGCTCTAACAAATAGCAATCAGCCCCAGCATTTT	CASALTNSNQPQHF
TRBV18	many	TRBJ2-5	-	TGTGCCAGCTCACCGACGGAAGAGACCCAGTACTTC	CASSPTEETQYF
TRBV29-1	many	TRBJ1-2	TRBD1	TGCAGCGTTGAGCAGTTGGGACAGCTTGTTGGCTACACCTTC	CSVEQLGQLVGYTF
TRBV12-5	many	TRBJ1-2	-	TGTGCTAGTGGTGGGACTTCGGATATATATGGCTACACCTTC	CASGGTSDIYGYTF
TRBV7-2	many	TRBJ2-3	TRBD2	TGTGCCAGCAGCTTTACTAGCGGGGTCAGTAATACGCAGTATTTT	CASSFTSGVSNTQYF
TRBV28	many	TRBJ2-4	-	TGTGCCAGCAGTTTGTTGACTAACCTAGCCAAAAACATTCAGTACTTC	CASSLLTNLAKNIQYF
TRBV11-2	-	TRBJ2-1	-	TGTGCCAGCAGCTTAGTTTTGGGGTTTGTAAATGAGCAGTTCTTC	CASSLVLGFVNEQFF
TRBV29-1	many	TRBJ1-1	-	TGCAGCTCGCAGTTGCAGGGTAACACTGAAGCTTTCTTT	CSSQLQGNTEAFF
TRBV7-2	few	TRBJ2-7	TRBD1	TGTGCCAGCAGCTTCGGGACAGGGGGCAAGTACGAGCAGTACTTC	CASSFGTGGKYEQYF
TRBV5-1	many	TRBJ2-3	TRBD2	TGCGCCAGCAGCTTGGTGCTAGCGGGGAGCACAGATACGCAGTATTTT	CASSLVLAGSTDTQYF
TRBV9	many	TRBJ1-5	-	TGTGCCAGCCGACAGGCCAATCAGCCCCAGCATTTT	CASRQANQPQHF
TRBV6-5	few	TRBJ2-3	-	TGTGCCAGCAGTTACTCGTGGGGGAGCACAGATACGCAGTATTTT	CASSYSWGSTDTQYF
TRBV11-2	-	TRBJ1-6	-	TGTGCCAGCAGCCCAGGTCCATCTTCACCCCTCCACTTT	CASSPGPSSPLHF
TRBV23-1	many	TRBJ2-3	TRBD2	TGCGCCAGCAGTCAATGGACTAGCGGGGGGCCAGATACGCAGTATTTT	CASSQWTSGGPDTQYF
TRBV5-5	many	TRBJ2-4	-	TGTGCCAGCAGCCCATCGTTAGGCGCGGCCAAAAACATTCAGTACTTC	CASSPSLGAAKNIQYF
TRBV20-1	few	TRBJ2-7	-	TGCAGTGCTAGAGTCCCGGGGGAGCAGTACTTC	CSARVPGEQYF
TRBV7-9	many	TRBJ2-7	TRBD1	TGTGCCAGCAGCGGCGGGACAGGGGGCATCCACGAGCAGTACTTC	CASSGGTGGIHEQYF
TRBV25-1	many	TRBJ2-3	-	TGTGCCAGCAGTAGGAGGGAAGTTTTGGGCGATACGCAGTATTTT	CASSRREVLGDTQYF
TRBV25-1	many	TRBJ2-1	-	TGTGCCAGCAGTCAGGCAGGGTGGGGGAATGAGCAGTTCTTC	CASSQAGWGNEQFF
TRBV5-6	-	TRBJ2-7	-	TGTGCCAGCAGCTTACAAGCCTACGAGCAGTACTTC	CASSLQAYEQYF
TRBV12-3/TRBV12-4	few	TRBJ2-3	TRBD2	TGTGCCAGCACCCCGCTAGCGGGGGGATACACAGATACGCAGTATTTT	CASTPLAGGYTDTQYF
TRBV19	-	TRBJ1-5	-	TGTGCCAGTAGTATAGTCGGTTACAATCAGCCCCAGCATTTT	CASSIVGYNQPQHF
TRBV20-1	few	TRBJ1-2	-	TGCAGTGCTAGGGACTCAGGGAAGCGAGGCTACACCTTC	CSARDSGKRGYTF
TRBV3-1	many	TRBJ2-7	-	TGTGCCAGCAGCCAAGACGGCGGAGGAGCCTACGAGCAGTACTTC	CASSQDGGGAYEQYF
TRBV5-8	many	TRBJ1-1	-	TGTGCCAGCAGACGGGGTGCGGTTACTGAAGCTTTCTTT	CASRRGAVTEAFF
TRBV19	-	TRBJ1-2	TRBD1	TGTGCCAGTTCGGGACAGAACGAACCCTATGGCTACACCTTC	CASSGQNEPYGYTF
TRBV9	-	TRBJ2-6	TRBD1	TGTGCCAGCAGCGTAGGGACAGGGGAGGTAATAGCTGGGGCCAACGTCCTGACTTTC	CASSVGTGEVIAGANVLTF
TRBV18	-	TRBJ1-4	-	TGTGCCAGCTCACATGACCCCAGGACACAACTGTTTTTT	CASSHDPRTQLFF
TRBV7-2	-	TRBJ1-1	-	TGTGCCAGCAGCTTTGGGGTAAGCACTGAAGCTTTCTTT	CASSFGVSTEAFF
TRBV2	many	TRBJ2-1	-	TGTGCCAGCAGTGAAGATGGGGCCAGGGTAGGGGAGCAGTTCTTC	CASSEDGARVGEQFF
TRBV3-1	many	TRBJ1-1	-	TGTGCCAGCAGCCGGCGCCGGGAGAACACTGAAGCTTTCTTT	CASSRRRENTEAFF
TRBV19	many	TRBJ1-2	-	TGTGCCAGTAGTCCCCGGGGCAGGAACTATGGCTACACCTTC	CASSPRGRNYGYTF
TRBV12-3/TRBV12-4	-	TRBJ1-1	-	TGTGCCAGCAGTGCCAGTGACAGGAGGACTGAAGCTTTCTTT	CASSASDRRTEAFF
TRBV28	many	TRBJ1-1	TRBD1	TGTGCCAGCAGTTCTCCTAAAGGACAGGGAGGAACTGAAGCTTTCTTT	CASSSPKGQGGTEAFF